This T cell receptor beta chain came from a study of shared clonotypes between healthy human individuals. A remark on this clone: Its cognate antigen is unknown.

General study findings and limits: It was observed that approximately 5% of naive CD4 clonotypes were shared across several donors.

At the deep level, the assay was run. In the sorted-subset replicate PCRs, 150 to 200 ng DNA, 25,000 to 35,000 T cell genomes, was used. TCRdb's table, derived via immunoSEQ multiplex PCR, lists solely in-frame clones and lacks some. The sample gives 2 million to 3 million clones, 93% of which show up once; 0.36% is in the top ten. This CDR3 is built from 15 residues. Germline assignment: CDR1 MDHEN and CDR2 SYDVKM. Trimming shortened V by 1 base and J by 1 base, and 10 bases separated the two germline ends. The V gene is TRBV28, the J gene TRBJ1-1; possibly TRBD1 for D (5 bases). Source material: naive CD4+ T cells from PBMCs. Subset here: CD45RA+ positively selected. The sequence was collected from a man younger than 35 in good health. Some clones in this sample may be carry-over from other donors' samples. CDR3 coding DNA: TGTGCCAGCAGTTTATCTTGGGGGAAGAACACTGAAGCTTTCTTT. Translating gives CASSLSWGKNTEAFF. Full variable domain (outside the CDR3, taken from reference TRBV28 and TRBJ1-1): DVKVTQSSRYLVKRTGEKVFLECVQDMDHENMFWYRQDPGLGLRLIYFSYDVKMKEKGDIPEGYSVSREKKERFSLILESASTNQTSMYLCASSLSWGKNTEAFFGQGTRLTVV.